Below are 3 T cell receptor beta chains sequenced from a single sample in a study of T cells expressing NK-cell markers. Each CDR3 protein gets one entry in TCRdb, which reprocessed the 5' RACE reads and gives no DNA. The table for this sample gives 200,000 to 300,000 distinct CDR3 sequences. Sequencing used blood T cells: a sorted CD56 or NKG2C T cell subset, CD4+ or CD8+ T cells, or bulk PBMC T cells (not recorded which). The source is a man aged 18 to 30 in good health.

This chain joins TRBV20-1 and TRBJ1-6; with no DNA, the TCRdb D assignment of TRBD1 cannot be verified. Germline V gene sequence: CDR1 DFQATT, CDR2 SNEGSKA (reference sequence). The CDR3 has 13 amino acids. CDR3: CSVRGAQNSPLHF.

The chain links TRBV5-5 to TRBJ2-5; with no DNA, the TCRdb D assignment of TRBD1 cannot be verified. The CDR3 has 14 amino acids. Germline loops: CDR1 SGHKS, CDR2 YYEKEE (reference sequence). The CDR3 here is CASSLWDGQETQYF. The full variable domain, its missing parts supplied by reference TRBV5-5 and TRBJ2-5, is DAGVTQSPTHLIKTRGQQVTLRCSPISGHKSVSWYQQVLGQGPQFIFQYYEKEERGRGNFPDRFSARQFPNYSSELNVNALLLGDSALYLCASSLWDGQETQYFGPGTRLLVL.

V usage is TRBV7-2 and J usage is TRBJ1-3; the D gene TCRdb calls, TRBD1, cannot be checked with no DNA. Germline V gene lookup returns CDR1 SGHTA and CDR2 FQGNSA. The CDR3 totals 15 residues. CDR3 sequence reads: CASSQGGSGRNTIYF.